These T cell receptor beta chains were read from a single sample in a study of glioma-infiltrating T cells after dendritic cell vaccination. TCRdb's table, derived via immunoSEQ multiplex PCR, lists solely in-frame clones and lacks some. The sample consists of about 110,000 clones, roughly 89% of them appearing once. The sample here was blood, taken after dendritic cell vaccination. The receptors come from a human donor with glioblastoma. Both conserved end residues are part of each CDR3. A D gene is named only where the DNA matches it firmly. The size of a clone is reported for some rows only, either as once, few or many, or as a class for expanded clones.

TRBD1,NA,TRBJ2-7,TRBV5-1,TGCGCCAGTCAATTCGGGACAGGGGTAGACGAGCAGTACTTC,CASQFGTGVDEQYF
NA,NA,TRBJ2-5,TRBV30,TGTGCCTGGAGTGTCCCCAGGGTGTACCAAGAGACCCAGTACTTC,CAWSVPRVYQETQYF
NA,NA,TRBJ1-1,TRBV19,TGTGCCAGTACCACAGGTCCCGCGGGGACTGAAGCTTTCTTT,CASTTGPAGTEAFF
NA,NA,TRBJ1-4,TRBV15,TGTGCCACCAGCAGAGCCTTGACAGGCATTGCAACTAATGAAAAACTGTTTTTT,CATSRALTGIATNEKLFF
NA,NA,TRBJ1-2,TRBV6-1,TGTGCCAGCAGTGAGGTAGACTATGGCTACACCTTC,CASSEVDYGYTF
NA,NA,TRBJ2-1,TRBV29-1,TGCAGCGTTGCAGGGGACCTGAGCTCCTACAATGAGCAGTTCTTC,CSVAGDLSSYNEQFF
TRBD1,NA,TRBJ1-6,TRBV5-1,TGCGCCAGCAGCCTGTCGGGACAGGGGGCTATCTTCCCCAATTCACCCCTCCACTTT,CASSLSGQGAIFPNSPLHF
TRBD1,NA,TRBJ1-1,TRBV10-3,TGTGCCATCAGTGGCGGACAGGGCGTGGACACTGAAGCTTTCTTT,CAISGGQGVDTEAFF
TRBD1,NA,TRBJ1-2,TRBV29-1,TGCAGCGTTGGACAGGGGAGTAGTGGCTACACCTTC,CSVGQGSSGYTF
TRBD1,few,TRBJ2-7,TRBV2,TGTGCCAGCAGGTACCCAGGGGGTGAGCAGTACTTC,CASRYPGGEQYF
TRBD2,NA,TRBJ2-3,TRBV20-1,TGCAGTGCTAGGGGGGGGGATACGCAGTATTTT,CSARGGDTQYF
TRBD1,once,TRBJ2-1,TRBV7-9,TGTGCCAGCACCAGGACAGGGACAAATGAGCAGTTCTTC,CASTRTGTNEQFF
NA,NA,TRBJ1-3,TRBV9,TGTGCCAGCAGCGCGGGTCGGGCAGGGAGAAACACCATATATTTT,CASSAGRAGRNTIYF
NA,NA,TRBJ1-1,TRBV5-1,TGCGCCAGCCGGGCGGGGCCCGGGGGCACTGAAGCTTTCTTT,CASRAGPGGTEAFF
TRBD2,NA,TRBJ2-2,TRBV5-4,TGTGCCAGCAGATGGGGCCCTAGCGGGAGTAACACCGGGGAGCTGTTTTTT,CASRWGPSGSNTGELFF
TRBD1,NA,TRBJ1-5,TRBV7-9,TGTGCCAGCAGCTTAGGGACAGACACAGGGGCCCAGCATTTT,CASSLGTDTGAQHF
NA,NA,TRBJ1-2,TRBV6-1,TGTGCCAGCAGTGAAGCCCTATCAGCGAACTATGGCTACACCTTC,CASSEALSANYGYTF